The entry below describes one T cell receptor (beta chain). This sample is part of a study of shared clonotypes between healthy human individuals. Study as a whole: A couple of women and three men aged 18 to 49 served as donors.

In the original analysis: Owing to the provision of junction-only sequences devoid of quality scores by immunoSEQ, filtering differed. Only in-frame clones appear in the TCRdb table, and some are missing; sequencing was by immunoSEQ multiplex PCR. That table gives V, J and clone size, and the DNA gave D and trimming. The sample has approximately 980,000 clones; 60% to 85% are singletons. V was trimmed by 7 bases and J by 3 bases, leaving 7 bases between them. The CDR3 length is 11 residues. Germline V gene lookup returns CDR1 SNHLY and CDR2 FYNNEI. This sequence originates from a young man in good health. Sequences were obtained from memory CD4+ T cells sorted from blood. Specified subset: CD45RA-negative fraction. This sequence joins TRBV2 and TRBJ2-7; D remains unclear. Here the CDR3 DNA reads TGTGCCAGCAAAACCCTCTACGAGCAGTACTTC. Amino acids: CASKTLYEQYF.